The 23 T cell receptor beta chains in this list originate from one sample, sequenced in a study. A single record per CDR3 protein comes from TCRdb applying MiXCR to the 5' RACE reads. The data hold roughly 4,900 distinct CDR3 sequences, with 36% observed a single time. The sequencing input was memory CD4+ T cells sorted from blood. Described subset: memory CD4+ T cells, CD4+CD45RO+CD25-. The source of these receptors is a female donor with breast cancer.

This clonotype was observed a few times. The chain joins TRBV4-2 to TRBJ1-5; D remains ambiguous. The CDR3 has 17 amino acids. Germline CDR1 reads LGHNA; CDR2 reads YNFKEQ. Trimming left V 0 bases short and J 7 bases short, with 19 bases between. The CDR3 DNA follows: TGTGCCAGCAGCCAAGAGTATGACACCCGGCCCAGCCAGCCCCAGCATTTT. Residues: CASSQEYDTRPSQPQHF.

At least ten counts were recorded for this clonotype. The chain uses TRBV18 and TRBJ2-7; TRBD1 is a possible D gene (5 bases). The CDR3 contains 13 residues. V lost 1 base and J 5 bases, leaving 9 bases between the germline ends. Germline CDR1 is KGHSH and CDR2 is LQKENI. The CDR3 DNA follows: TGTGCCAGCTCACCACTTGGCAGGGACGAGCAGTACTTC. Protein sequence: CASSPLGRDEQYF.

For this clonotype: Because the CDR3 is missing its conserved closing phenylalanine or tryptophan, this is likely a read error. The chain is built from TRBV6-1 and TRBJ2-1; D ambiguous. The CDR3 totals 16 residues. Germline-derived CDR1 and CDR2 are MNHNS and SASEGT. The CDR3 is CTSTRGGGGTYNEQFS. DNA for the CDR3: TGTACCAGCACCCGAGGCGGTGGTGGAACCTACAATGAGCAGTTCTCC.

V gene TRBV28 combines with J gene TRBJ2-3; 9 positions agree with TRBD1. The CDR3 totals 15 residues. Looked up from germline, CDR1 is MDHEN and CDR2 is SYDVKM. V gave up 5 bases and J gave up 1 base; unmatched junction bases: 4. The DNA for the CDR3 is TGTGCCAGCAGTCGAAGGACAGGGGGCACAGATACGCAGTATTTT. The encoded protein is CASSRRTGGTDTQYF.

The chain uses TRBV29-1 and TRBJ2-5; D ambiguous. CDR1 is SQVTM and CDR2 is ANQGSEA in the germline V gene. Trimming removed 7 bases at V and 5 bases at J, with 5 bases between. The CDR3 has 9 residues. The CDR3 protein is CSDSETQYF. CDR3 sequence (DNA): TGCAGCGATTCCGAGACCCAGTACTTC.

Only a few counts were recorded for this clonotype. The chain uses TRBV9 and TRBJ1-1; 11 nucleotides agree with TRBD1. The J segment lost 1 base and the V segment lost 7 bases, leaving 0 bases of the junction unmatched. CDR1 and CDR2 from the germline V gene are SGDLS and YYNGEE. The CDR3 sequence is 13 residues long. In nucleotides, the CDR3 is TGTGCCAGCGGGACAGGGGGGAACACTGAAGCTTTCTTT. It translates to CASGTGGNTEAFF.

This chain links TRBV6-5 with TRBJ1-2; D might be TRBD1 (5 bases). V was clipped by 10 bases and J by 2 bases, with 20 bases between them. The germline CDR1 and CDR2 sequences are MNHEY and SVGAGI. CDR3 length equals 15 residues. The CDR3 here is CAIRKQGAFNYGYTF. CDR3 in DNA: TGTGCCATAAGAAAGCAGGGCGCTTTCAACTATGGCTACACCTTC.

This chain joins TRBV6-1 and TRBJ1-1; no reliable D call. V was pared by 7 bases and J by 1 base, with 16 bases between. Germline V gene sequence: CDR1 MNHNS, CDR2 SASEGT. This CDR3 contains 15 residues. The chain's CDR3 is CASTISRTENTEAFF. The DNA for the CDR3 is TGTGCCAGCACAATTTCCAGGACGGAGAACACTGAAGCTTTCTTT.

The rearrangement uses TRBV4-1 and TRBJ1-2; maybe TRBD1 (5 bases). Germline assignment: CDR1 MGHRA and CDR2 YSYEKL. The CDR3 consists of 17 residues. V was shortened by 0 bases and J by 4 bases, with 18 bases between the two germline ends. CDR3 residues: CASSQETTRVNFYGYTF. The CDR3 nucleotides read TGCGCCAGCAGCCAAGAGACTACCAGGGTTAATTTCTATGGCTACACCTTC.

As regards this clonotype: An end of the junction does not agree with germline; a read error may underlie this. This chain's CDR3 is CASSARRISSPYKQHF. DNA for the CDR3: TGTGCCAGCAGCGCCCGCCGAATCTCGAGTCCTTACAAGCAGCACTTC. This rearrangement joins TRBV7-8 to TRBJ2-7; no clear D gene. The CDR3 runs to 16 residues. Germline V gene sequence: CDR1 SGHVS, CDR2 FQNEAQ.

This clonotype is labeled as medium-sized. V is TRBV7-9 and J is TRBJ2-5; possibly TRBD2 for D (6 bases). This CDR3 region has 17 residues. The germline V and J ends were trimmed by 0 bases and 3 bases, with 17 bases remaining between them. Per the germline V gene, CDR1 is SEHNR and CDR2 is FQNEAQ (reference sequence). This CDR3 reads CASSLAGRGSREETQYF. In DNA form, the CDR3 reads TGTGCCAGCAGCTTAGCGGGCCGGGGGAGCAGGGAAGAGACCCAGTACTTC.

This clonotype is medium-sized by share. V and J are TRBV5-1 and TRBJ1-4; perhaps TRBD1 as D (6 bases). CDR3 length: 16 amino acids. V was cut by 3 bases and J by 5 bases, with 17 bases left in between. Germline V gene data show CDR1 as SGHRS and CDR2 as YFSETQ. CDR3 bases: TGCGCCAGCAGCTCGGCACGGACAGTCCAAAATGAAAAACTGTTTTTT. Amino acid sequence: CASSSARTVQNEKLFF.

A note on this clonotype: Because the CDR3 is missing its conserved closing phenylalanine or tryptophan, this is likely a read error. Because the CDR3's place on the DNA is in doubt, the DNA is left out and the CDR3 is given as listed by TCRdb. The genes are TRBV4-3 and TRBJ2-5; the table gives TRBD1 as D, unverified against the DNA. Germline V lookup: CDR1 LGHNA, CDR2 YSLEER. The CDR3 is 14 residues long, ends included. CDR3: CASSQDQGAETRYL.

With respect to this clonotype: This may come from a read error, since a much larger clone is one base off. V usage is TRBV9 and J usage is TRBJ1-1; D is undetermined. This CDR3 comprises 13 residues. Per germline, CDR1 SGDLS and CDR2 YYNGEE. Written as DNA, the CDR3 is TGTGCCAGCAGCGTAGCGGGGAACACTAAAGCTTTCTTT. Translated: CASSVAGNTKAFF.

This clonotype appeared a single time. The chain joins TRBV5-4 to TRBJ2-3, with D tentatively TRBD2 (7 bases). The V and J ends lost 4 bases and 5 bases respectively, with 20 bases between them. This CDR3 is built from 16 residues. The germline V gene has CDR1 SGHNT and CDR2 YYREEE (reference sequence). The DNA for the CDR3 is TGTGCCAGCAGCCCCCCCATAGGGGGGGTGGGAGATACGCAGTATTTT. Residues: CASSPPIGGVGDTQYF.

In its sample, this clonotype ranks as medium-sized. The chain carries TRBV28 and TRBJ2-5, with TRBD1 as a possible D gene (6 bases). V lost 2 bases, J lost 1 base, and 20 bases lay in between. CDR1 MDHEN and CDR2 SYDVKM come from the germline V gene. The CDR3 loop spans 18 amino acids. The CDR3 DNA reads as TGTGCCAGCAGTTTAACGGGCAGGGGAGTGTCTGTCCAAGAGACCCAGTACTTC. Translated, it gives CASSLTGRGVSVQETQYF.

This clonotype is deemed medium-sized. The chain uses TRBV7-3 and TRBJ2-3; D call uncertain. The germline gives CDR1 SGHTA, CDR2 FQGTGA. This CDR3 comprises 15 residues. V lost 0 bases, J lost 0 bases, and 7 bases lay in between. The CDR3 sequence is CASSLTSESTDTQYF. The CDR3 DNA follows: TGTGCCAGCAGCTTAACGTCGGAGAGCACAGATACGCAGTATTTT.

This clonotype appeared many times. J is TRBJ1-1 and V is TRBV20-1; possible D gene TRBD1, 5 bases. Looked up from germline, CDR1 is DFQATT and CDR2 is SNEGSKA (reference sequence). Between the trimmed V and J ends, which lost 5 bases and 5 bases, there was a span of 12 bases. The length of the CDR3 is 12 residues. CDR3 in amino acids: CSALPGETEAFF. CDR3 coding DNA: TGCAGTGCTCTGCCGGGGGAGACTGAAGCTTTCTTT.

The table lists this clonotype with many counts. The chain links TRBV27 to TRBJ2-5; D perhaps matches TRBD1 (6 bases). In germline, CDR1 is MNHEY, CDR2 SMNVEV (reference sequence). V dropped 5 bases and J dropped 2 bases, with 18 bases sitting between them. The CDR3 contains 16 residues. In DNA, the CDR3 is TGTGCCAGCAGTCCGTCGAGGGGCAGGGGACAAGAGACCCAGTACTTC. It codes for CASSPSRGRGQETQYF.

This clonotype came up a few times. A clone one base away is much larger, so this may be a read error. The J gene is TRBJ2-7, the V gene TRBV6-1; 9 nucleotides match TRBD1. Germline values: CDR1 MNHNS, CDR2 SASEGT. The J segment lost 2 bases and the V segment lost 6 bases, leaving 8 bases of the junction unmatched. The CDR3 spans 15 residues. CDR3 amino acids: CASRDGTGRTYEQYF. The DNA for the CDR3 is TGTGCCAGCAGAGACGGGACAGGGCGGACCTACGAGCAGTACTTC.

This clonotype was recorded once. The rearrangement links TRBV20-1 to TRBJ2-7, with TRBD2 matching over 8 bases. The V gene's germline CDR1 is DFQATT and CDR2 SNEGSKA (reference sequence). The CDR3 covers 16 residues. V dropped 3 bases and J dropped 3; count of bases not matched to a gene: 13. CDR3 DNA sequence: TGCAGTGCTAGCTCGGGAGGGGTCCCCCCGAACTACGAGCAGTACTTC. Its protein is CSASSGGVPPNYEQYF.

This clonotype is categorized as large. The chain carries TRBV5-1 and TRBJ2-3, with D possibly being TRBD2 (5 bases). The germline V gene encodes CDR1 SGHRS and CDR2 YFSETQ. Trimming shortened V by 2 bases and J by 7 bases, and 8 bases separated the two germline ends. The CDR3 consists of 12 residues. This chain's CDR3 is CASSLEGYTQYF. The CDR3 DNA sequence: TGCGCCAGCAGCTTAGAGGGCTATACGCAGTATTTT.

By sample fraction, this clonotype is medium-sized. The chain uses TRBV12-3 or TRBV12-4 and TRBJ2-7; D call uncertain. Trimming stripped 2 bases from V and 6 bases from J, with 14 bases between. The CDR3 is 14 amino acids. In DNA form, the CDR3 reads TGTGCCAGCAGTTTAACGGGCCCCTCCGCCGAGCAGTACTTC. Protein product: CASSLTGPSAEQYF.